One and the same sample provided the 12 T cell receptor beta chains below, sequenced in a study of OX40 agonist ivuxolimab in advanced cancers. Clones were read by immunoSEQ multiplex PCR, and TCRdb kept only the in-frame ones, dropping some. The sample yields about 78,000 clones, approximately 84% seen once. The sequencing used CD4+ or CD8+ T cells sorted from blood, collected in a trial of the OX40 agonist ivuxolimab. The receptor set was obtained from an adult with an advanced solid tumor such as melanoma, head and neck, liver or kidney cancer.

The gene calls are TRBV28 and TRBJ1-2; maybe TRBD1 (5 bases). Germline values: CDR1 MDHEN, CDR2 SYDVKM. The CDR3 extends over 15 amino acids. The V and J ends lost 4 bases and 0 bases respectively, with 12 bases between them. Here the CDR3 reads CASSSQQATNYGYTF. The CDR3 nucleotides are TGTGCCAGCAGTTCACAACAGGCCACTAACTATGGCTACACCTTC.

The gene calls are TRBV30 and TRBJ2-7; D remains unclear. V was shortened by 0 bases and J by 5 bases, with 8 bases between the two germline ends. The CDR3 has 12 residues. Per the germline V gene, CDR1 is GTSNPN and CDR2 is SVGIG (reference sequence). CDR3: CAWSVYLHEQYF. DNA for the CDR3: TGTGCCTGGAGTGTATATTTGCACGAGCAGTACTTC.

The chain combines TRBV14 with TRBJ2-1; D is unclear. The CDR3 sequence is 14 residues long. CDR1 SGHDN and CDR2 FVKESK come from the germline V gene. V gave up 1 base and J gave up 7 bases, with 11 bases separating them. The DNA for the CDR3 is TGTGCCAGCAGCCAAGTGTGGCTCGGGAATGAGCAGTTCTTC. Translating gives CASSQVWLGNEQFF. Supplemented by reference TRBV14 and TRBJ2-1, the full variable domain reads EAGVTQFPSHSVIEKGQTVTLRCDPISGHDNLYWYRRVMGKEIKFLLHFVKESKQDESGMPNNRFLAERTGGTYSTLKVQPAELEDSGVYFCASSQVWLGNEQFFGPGTRLTVL.

The V gene is TRBV7-3, the J gene TRBJ2-5; 9 bases agree with TRBD1. This CDR3 is 17 amino acids long. Germline CDR1 is SGHTA and CDR2 is FQGTGA. The V segment lost 6 bases and the J segment 4 bases; nucleotides outside the gene matches: 15. The CDR3 here is CASSLRGQGRSRETQYF. As DNA, the CDR3 is TGTGCCAGCAGTCTTAGGGGACAGGGCAGGAGTAGAGAGACCCAGTACTTC.

This clone was counted between two and nine times. This chain joins TRBV5-6 and TRBJ1-1, with unresolved D. V was cut by 1 base and J by 8 bases, with 6 bases left in between. Germline CDR1 is SGHDT and CDR2 is YYEEEE. This CDR3 is built from 11 residues. In DNA, the CDR3 is TGTGCCAGCAGCTTGAGGCAGGAAGCTTTCTTT. Its translation is CASSLRQEAFF.

The J gene is TRBJ1-1, the V gene TRBV28, with a weak D call TRBD1 (6 bases). This CDR3 is 13 amino acids long. CDR1 and CDR2 from the germline V gene are MDHEN and SYDVKM. V was shortened by 3 bases and J by 7 bases, with 12 bases between the two germline ends. CDR3 in DNA: TGTGCCAGCAGTTTCTCAGGGGCGGTTGAAGCTTTCTTT. Amino acid sequence: CASSFSGAVEAFF.

The chain has TRBV7-6 and TRBJ2-7; D remains ambiguous. This CDR3 has 14 residues. V was cut by 5 bases and J by 5 bases, with 16 bases left in between. The germline V gene encodes CDR1 SGHVS and CDR2 FNYEAQ. CDR3 in DNA: TGTGCCAGCAGCCCGAAGCCGGTCTGGAACGAGCAGTACTTC. Its translation is CASSPKPVWNEQYF.

This chain links TRBV19 with TRBJ1-2; D not resolved. The CDR3 contains 18 residues. Trimming stripped 1 base from V and 4 bases from J, with 22 bases between. Per germline, CDR1 LNHDA and CDR2 SQIVND (reference sequence). The CDR3 here is CASSIVGVGVVFRYGYTF. Here the CDR3 DNA reads TGTGCCAGTAGTATAGTCGGGGTGGGCGTCGTTTTTCGCTATGGCTACACCTTC. The full variable domain, its missing parts supplied by reference TRBV19 and TRBJ1-2, is DGGITQSPKYLFRKEGQNVTLSCEQNLNHDAMYWYRQDPGQGLRLIYYSQIVNDFQKGDIAEGYSVSREKKESFPLTVTSAQKNPTAFYLCASSIVGVGVVFRYGYTFGSGTRLTVV.

This chain uses TRBV6-1 with TRBJ1-5; D ambiguous. Germline V gene data show CDR1 as MNHNS and CDR2 as SASEGT. The V and J ends lost 10 bases and 1 base respectively, with 14 bases between them. The CDR3 length is 14 residues. The CDR3 spells CATLRDLSNQPQHF. DNA of the CDR3: TGTGCCACCCTACGGGATTTGAGCAATCAGCCCCAGCATTTT.

This chain joins TRBV7-2 and TRBJ2-1; 8 bases match TRBD2. The junction had 11 bases not matched to a gene; V was cut back by 6 bases and J by 7 bases. The CDR3 sequence is 15 residues long. CDR1 SGHTA and CDR2 FQGNSA come from the germline V gene. The CDR3 loop reads CASRTRAGASNEQFF. As DNA, the CDR3 is TGTGCCAGCAGGACTAGAGCGGGAGCGTCGAATGAGCAGTTCTTC.

This clone was seen more than once but under ten times. In DNA form, the CDR3 reads TGCGCCAGCAGCCTCTTGGCTAGCGTAGGGACCGGGGAGCTGTTTTTT. This encodes CASSLLASVGTGELFF. The rearrangement links TRBV5-1 to TRBJ2-2, with TRBD2 as a possible D gene (6 bases). Germline CDR1 and CDR2: SGHRS and YFSETQ. V was pared by 4 bases and J by 5 bases, with 18 bases between. There are 16 residues in the CDR3. Supplemented by reference TRBV5-1 and TRBJ2-2, the full variable domain reads KAGVTQTPRYLIKTRGQQVTLSCSPISGHRSVSWYQQTPGQGLQFLFEYFSETQRNKGNFPGRFSGRQFSNSRSEMNVSTLELGDSALYLCASSLLASVGTGELFFGEGSRLTVL.

The V gene is TRBV5-1, the J gene TRBJ2-3; the D call may be TRBD1 or TRBD2 (5 bases each). The V end lost 1 base, the J end lost 5 bases, and 20 bases lay between the germline ends. Germline-derived CDR1 and CDR2 are SGHRS and YFSETQ. The CDR3 covers 17 residues. Here the CDR3 DNA reads TGCGCCAGCAGCTTGTCGAGGGGCGCGCAGCGACTAGATACGCAGTATTTT. Translation: CASSLSRGAQRLDTQYF.